The 7 T cell receptor beta chains below all came from one sample that was sequenced in a study of blood T cells in healthy people across ages. The use of a sample-barcoded 5' primer and a J-beta primer mix characterized a second PCR of roughly 6 to 11 cycles. TCRdb independently ran MiXCR on the 5' RACE reads; one entry per CDR3 protein. Counted here are roughly 1,800,000 distinct CDR3 sequences, around half occurring once; the ten biggest clones make up 2.1%. Sequencing used blood. These receptors originate from a woman between 40 and 55 years old in good health.

The V and J genes are TRBV2 and TRBJ2-6, with D unresolved. V was clipped by 3 bases and J by 9 bases, with 15 bases between them. Per the germline V gene, CDR1 is SNHLY and CDR2 is FYNNEI. The CDR3 runs 15 residues. Here the CDR3 DNA reads TGTGCCAGCAGTGATAATAACGGGTGTGGCAACGTCCTGACTTTC. Amino acids: CASSDNNGCGNVLTF.

This clonotype was picked up a small number of times. The chain joins TRBV7-2 to TRBJ2-1; 8 bases align to TRBD1. Per the germline V gene, CDR1 is SGHTA and CDR2 is FQGNSA. There are 14 residues in the CDR3. The junction had 7 bases not matched to a gene; V was cut back by 4 bases and J by 8 bases. The CDR3 region is CASSSPDREDEQFF. The DNA of the CDR3 is TGTGCCAGCAGCTCACCGGACAGGGAGGATGAGCAGTTCTTC.

J is TRBJ1-5 and V is TRBV28; unclear D gene. Between the trimmed V and J ends, which lost 9 bases and 7 bases, there was a span of 7 bases. The V gene's germline CDR1 is MDHEN and CDR2 SYDVKM. The CDR3 is 10 residues long. The CDR3 loop reads CARLRQPQHF. The CDR3 DNA sequence: TGTGCCAGGCTTCGCCAGCCCCAGCATTTT.

The rearrangement uses TRBV20-1 and TRBJ2-4, with a weak D call TRBD1 (5 bases). The J call is uncertain, as TRBJ2-7 better fits the DNA end. There are 12 residues in the CDR3. Germline CDR1 reads DFQATT; CDR2 reads SNEGSKA (reference sequence). The CDR3: CSATRATNEQYF. The CDR3 nucleotides are TGCAGTGCTACCAGGGCCACCAACGAGCAGTACTTC.

The J gene is TRBJ2-7, the V gene TRBV6-5, with TRBD1 matching 11 bases. The V and J ends lost 0 bases and 6 bases, in that order; junction bases with no gene match: 1. From germline, CDR1 is MNHEY and CDR2 SVGAGI. This CDR3 region has 14 residues. In nucleotides, the CDR3 is TGTGCCAGCAGTTACTCCGGGACAGGGGGCGAGCAGTACTTC. This translates into CASSYSGTGGEQYF.

This clonotype came up a few times. The chain carries TRBV7-9 and TRBJ2-1; tentatively, D is TRBD1 (8 bases). The CDR3 totals 16 residues. Germline V gives CDR1 SEHNR, CDR2 FQNEAQ (reference sequence). V was clipped by 4 bases and J by 7 bases, with 20 bases between them. The CDR3 DNA reads TGTGCCAGCAGCTCCCACAGGGGGGGAAGTAGAAATGAGCAGTTCTTC. Residues: CASSSHRGGSRNEQFF. Full variable domain (outside the CDR3, taken from reference TRBV7-9 and TRBJ2-1): DTGVSQNPRHKITKRGQNVTFRCDPISEHNRLYWYRQTLGQGPEFLTYFQNEAQLEKSRLLSDRFSAERPKGSFSTLEIQRTEQGDSAMYLCASSSHRGGSRNEQFFGPGTRLTVL.

The V and J genes are TRBV7-3 and TRBJ2-1; TRBD2 agrees at 11 bases. CDR3 length equals 15 residues. Looked up from germline, CDR1 is SGHTA and CDR2 is FQGTGA. V lost 5 bases and J lost 6; bases outside the gene matches: 6. For the CDR3, the DNA is TGTGCCAGCAGCCGAGGGACTAGCGGCATCAATGAGCAGTTCTTC. This encodes CASSRGTSGINEQFF.